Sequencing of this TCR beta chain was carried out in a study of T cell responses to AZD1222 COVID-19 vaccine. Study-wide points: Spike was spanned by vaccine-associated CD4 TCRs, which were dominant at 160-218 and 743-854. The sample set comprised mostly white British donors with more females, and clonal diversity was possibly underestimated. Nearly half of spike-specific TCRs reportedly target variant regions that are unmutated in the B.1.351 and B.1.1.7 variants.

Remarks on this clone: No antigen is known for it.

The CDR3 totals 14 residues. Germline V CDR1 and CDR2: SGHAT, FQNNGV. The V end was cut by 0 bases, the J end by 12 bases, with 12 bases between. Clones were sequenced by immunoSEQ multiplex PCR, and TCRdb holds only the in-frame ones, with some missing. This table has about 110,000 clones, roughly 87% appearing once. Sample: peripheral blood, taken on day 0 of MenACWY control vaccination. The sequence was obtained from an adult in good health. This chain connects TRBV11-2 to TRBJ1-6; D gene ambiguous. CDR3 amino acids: CASSLDPNSRPLHF. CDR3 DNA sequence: TGTGCCAGCAGCTTAGATCCCAACAGCCGACCCCTCCACTTT.